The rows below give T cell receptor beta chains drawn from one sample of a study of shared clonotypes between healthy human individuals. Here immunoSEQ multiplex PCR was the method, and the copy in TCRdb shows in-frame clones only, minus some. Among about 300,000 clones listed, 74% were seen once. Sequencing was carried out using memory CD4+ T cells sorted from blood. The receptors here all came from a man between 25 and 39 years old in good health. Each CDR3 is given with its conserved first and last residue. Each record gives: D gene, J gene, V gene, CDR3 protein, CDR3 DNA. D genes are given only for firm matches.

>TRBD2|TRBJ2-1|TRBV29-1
CSVEPQGLALEQFF
TGCAGCGTTGAACCGCAGGGACTAGCGCTTGAGCAGTTCTTC
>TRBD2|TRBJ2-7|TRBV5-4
CASSPRGRTDEQYF
TGTGCCAGCAGCCCCCGCGGGAGGACGGACGAGCAGTACTTC
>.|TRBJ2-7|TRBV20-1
CSALTGPEQYF
TGCAGTGCCTTGACAGGTCCTGAGCAGTACTTC
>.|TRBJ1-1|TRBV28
CASRTELNTEAFF
TGTGCCAGCAGAACAGAGTTAAACACTGAAGCTTTCTTT
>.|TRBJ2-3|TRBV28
CASSFGVNTDTQYF
TGTGCCAGCAGTTTCGGGGTAAACACAGATACGCAGTATTTT
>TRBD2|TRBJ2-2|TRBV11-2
CASSLVRGGRAVGELFF
TGTGCCAGCAGCTTAGTACGGGGCGGGAGGGCCGTTGGGGAGCTGTTTTTT
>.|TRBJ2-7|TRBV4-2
CASSQATVHEQYF
TGTGCCAGCAGCCAAGCAACCGTCCACGAGCAGTACTTC
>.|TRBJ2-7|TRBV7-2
CASSLGLSITYEQYF
TGTGCCAGCAGCTTGGGGCTCTCCATAACCTACGAGCAGTACTTC
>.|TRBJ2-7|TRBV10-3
CAIRDSASSEQYF
TGTGCCATCAGAGACAGCGCTTCGTCCGAGCAGTACTTC
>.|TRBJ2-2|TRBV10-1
CASSEGGTGELFF
TGCGCCAGCAGTGAAGGAGGTACCGGGGAGCTGTTTTTT
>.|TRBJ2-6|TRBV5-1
CASSLGSAGANVLTF
TGCGCCAGCAGCTTAGGGTCCGCTGGGGCCAACGTCCTGACTTTC
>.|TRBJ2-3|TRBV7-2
CASSGAGRSTDTQYF
TGTGCCAGCAGCGGTGCCGGACGTAGCACAGATACGCAGTATTTT
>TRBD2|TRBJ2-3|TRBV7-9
CASSKGLAGGTDTQYF
TGTGCCAGCAGCAAGGGACTAGCGGGTGGCACAGATACGCAGTATTTT
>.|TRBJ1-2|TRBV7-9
CASSLADGRTGYTF
TGTGCCAGCAGCTTAGCGGACGGGCGAACTGGCTACACCTTC
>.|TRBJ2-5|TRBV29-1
CSVAFGTKETQYF
TGCAGCGTTGCTTTTGGGACCAAAGAGACCCAGTACTTC
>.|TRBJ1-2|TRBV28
CASSSSFVYTF
TGTGCCAGCAGTTCGTCTTTCGTCTACACCTTC